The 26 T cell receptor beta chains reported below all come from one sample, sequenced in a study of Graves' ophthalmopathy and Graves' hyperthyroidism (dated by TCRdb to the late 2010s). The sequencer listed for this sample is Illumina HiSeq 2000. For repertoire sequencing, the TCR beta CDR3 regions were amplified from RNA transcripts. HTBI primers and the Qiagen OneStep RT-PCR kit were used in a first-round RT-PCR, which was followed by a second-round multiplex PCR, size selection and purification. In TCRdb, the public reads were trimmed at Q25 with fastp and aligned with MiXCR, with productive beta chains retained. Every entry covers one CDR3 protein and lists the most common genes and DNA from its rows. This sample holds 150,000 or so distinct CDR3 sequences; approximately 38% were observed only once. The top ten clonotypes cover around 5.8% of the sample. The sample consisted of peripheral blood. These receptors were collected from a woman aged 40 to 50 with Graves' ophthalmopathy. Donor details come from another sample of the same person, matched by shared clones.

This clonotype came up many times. The CDR3 loop is CASSTDRATYGYTF. The CDR3 DNA sequence: TGTGCCAGCAGCACGGACAGGGCCACCTATGGCTACACCTTC. The chain employs TRBV7-2 and TRBJ1-2, with 8 nucleotides matching TRBD1. Germline loops: CDR1 SGHTA, CDR2 FQGNSA. CDR3 length: 14 residues. The trim removed 5 bases at V and 4 bases at J, leaving 6 bases unmatched.

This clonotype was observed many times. CDR3 nucleotides: TGCAGTGCTAGAGGGCTCACCGGGACTAGTAACACCGGGGAGCTGTTTTTT. Its translation: CSARGLTGTSNTGELFF. The chain is built from TRBV20-1 and TRBJ2-2, with 8 bases identical to TRBD2. This CDR3 has 17 residues. Germline V gene lookup returns CDR1 DFQATT and CDR2 SNEGSKA (reference sequence). J gave up 2 bases and V 1 base, and 9 bases lay outside the gene matches.

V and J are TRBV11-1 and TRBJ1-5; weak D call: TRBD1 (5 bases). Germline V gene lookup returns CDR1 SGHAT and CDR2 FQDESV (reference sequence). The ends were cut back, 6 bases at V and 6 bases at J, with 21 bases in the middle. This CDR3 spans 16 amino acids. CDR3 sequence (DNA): TGTGCCAGCAGTTTGGGACTCGGGCCCCGGGGTCAGCCCCAGCATTTT. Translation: CASSLGLGPRGQPQHF.

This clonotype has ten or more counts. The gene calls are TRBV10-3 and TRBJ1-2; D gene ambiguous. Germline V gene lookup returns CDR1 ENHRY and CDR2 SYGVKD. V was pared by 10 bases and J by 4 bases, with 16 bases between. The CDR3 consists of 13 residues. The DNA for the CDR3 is TGTGCCACCGGACTGAGCCCCATCTATGGCTACACCTTC. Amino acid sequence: CATGLSPIYGYTF.

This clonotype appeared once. CDR3 sequence: CASSQDGGVGGETQYF. The CDR3 coding sequence is TGTGCCAGCAGCCAAGACGGGGGCGTCGGCGGAGAGACCCAGTACTTC. V and J are TRBV4-2 and TRBJ2-5, with D perhaps given as TRBD1 or TRBD2 (6 bases each). The CDR3 covers 16 residues. Germline-derived CDR1 and CDR2 are LGHNA and YNFKEQ. Trimming removed 0 bases from V and 4 bases from J, with 15 bases in between.

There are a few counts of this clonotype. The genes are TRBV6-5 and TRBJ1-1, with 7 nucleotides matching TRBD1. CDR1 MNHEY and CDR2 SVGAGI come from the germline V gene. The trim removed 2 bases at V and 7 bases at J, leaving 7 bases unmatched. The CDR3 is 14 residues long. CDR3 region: CASSYGDRAGEAFF. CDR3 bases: TGTGCCAGCAGTTACGGCGACAGGGCAGGTGAAGCTTTCTTT.

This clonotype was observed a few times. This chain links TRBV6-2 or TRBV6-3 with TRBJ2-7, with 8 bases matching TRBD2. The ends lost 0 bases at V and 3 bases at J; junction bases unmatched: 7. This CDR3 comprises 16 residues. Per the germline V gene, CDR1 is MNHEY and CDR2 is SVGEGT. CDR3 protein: CASSYSPGLADYEQYF. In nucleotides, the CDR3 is TGTGCCAGCAGTTACTCTCCTGGACTAGCTGACTACGAGCAGTACTTC.

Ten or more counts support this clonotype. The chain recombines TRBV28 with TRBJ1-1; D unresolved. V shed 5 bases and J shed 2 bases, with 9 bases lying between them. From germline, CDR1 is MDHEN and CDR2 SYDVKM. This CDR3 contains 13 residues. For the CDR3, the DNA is TGTGCCAGCAGTGCTTCTACTAACACTGAAGCTTTCTTT. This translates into CASSASTNTEAFF.

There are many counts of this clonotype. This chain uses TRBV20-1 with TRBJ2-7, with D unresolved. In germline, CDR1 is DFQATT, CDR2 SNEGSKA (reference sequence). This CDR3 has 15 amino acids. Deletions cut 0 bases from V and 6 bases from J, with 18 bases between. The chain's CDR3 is CSARDRVSALPEQYF. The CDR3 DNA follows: TGCAGTGCTAGAGACAGAGTGTCAGCTCTCCCCGAGCAGTACTTC.

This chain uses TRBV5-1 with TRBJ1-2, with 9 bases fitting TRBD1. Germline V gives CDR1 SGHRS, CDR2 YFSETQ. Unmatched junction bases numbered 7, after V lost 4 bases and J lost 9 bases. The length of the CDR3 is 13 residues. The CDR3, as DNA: TGCGCCAGCAGCGCGACAGGGGGTAATAGCTACACCTTC. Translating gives CASSATGGNSYTF. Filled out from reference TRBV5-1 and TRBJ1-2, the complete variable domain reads KAGVTQTPRYLIKTRGQQVTLSCSPISGHRSVSWYQQTPGQGLQFLFEYFSETQRNKGNFPGRFSGRQFSNSRSEMNVSTLELGDSALYLCASSATGGNSYTFGSGTRLTVV.

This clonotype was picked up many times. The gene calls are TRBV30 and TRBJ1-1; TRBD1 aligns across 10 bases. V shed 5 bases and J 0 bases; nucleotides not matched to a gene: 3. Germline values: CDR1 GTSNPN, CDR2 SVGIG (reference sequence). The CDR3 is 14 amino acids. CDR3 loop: CAWGQGVVNTEAFF. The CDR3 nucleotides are TGTGCCTGGGGACAGGGGGTGGTGAACACTGAAGCTTTCTTT.

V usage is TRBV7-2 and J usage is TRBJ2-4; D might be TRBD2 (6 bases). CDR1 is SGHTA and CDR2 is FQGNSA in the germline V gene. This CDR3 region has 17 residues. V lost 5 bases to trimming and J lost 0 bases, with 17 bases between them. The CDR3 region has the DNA TGTGCCAGCAGCCCCTCGTGGGGGGAACTAGCCAAAAACATTCAGTACTTC. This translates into CASSPSWGELAKNIQYF.

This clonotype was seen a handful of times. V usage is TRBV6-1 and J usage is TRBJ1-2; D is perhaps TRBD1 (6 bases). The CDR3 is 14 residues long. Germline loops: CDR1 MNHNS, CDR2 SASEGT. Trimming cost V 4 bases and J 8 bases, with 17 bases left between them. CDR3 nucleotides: TGTGCCAGCAGTGTGCACAGGGATGTTCGGGGCTACACCTTC. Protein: CASSVHRDVRGYTF.

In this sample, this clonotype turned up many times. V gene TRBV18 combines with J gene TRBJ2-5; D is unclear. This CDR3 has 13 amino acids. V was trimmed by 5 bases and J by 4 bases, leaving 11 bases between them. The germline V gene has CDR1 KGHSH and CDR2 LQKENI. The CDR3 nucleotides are TGTGCCAGCTCAGACGGGTTACGAGAGACCCAGTACTTC. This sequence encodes CASSDGLRETQYF.

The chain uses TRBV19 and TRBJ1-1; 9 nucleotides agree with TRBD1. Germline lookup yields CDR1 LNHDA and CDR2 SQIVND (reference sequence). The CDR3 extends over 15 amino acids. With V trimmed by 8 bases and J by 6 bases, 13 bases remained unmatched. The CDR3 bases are TGTGCCAGTTGGGACAGGGCCGGCGGAATCCCTGAAGCTTTCTTT. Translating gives CASWDRAGGIPEAFF.

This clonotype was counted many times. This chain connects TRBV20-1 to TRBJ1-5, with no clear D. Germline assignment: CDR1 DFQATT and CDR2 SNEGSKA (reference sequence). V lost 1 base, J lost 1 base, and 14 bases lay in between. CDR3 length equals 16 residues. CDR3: CSARVSSLESNQPQHF. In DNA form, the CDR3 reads TGCAGTGCTAGAGTTTCGTCTCTGGAGAGCAATCAGCCCCAGCATTTT.

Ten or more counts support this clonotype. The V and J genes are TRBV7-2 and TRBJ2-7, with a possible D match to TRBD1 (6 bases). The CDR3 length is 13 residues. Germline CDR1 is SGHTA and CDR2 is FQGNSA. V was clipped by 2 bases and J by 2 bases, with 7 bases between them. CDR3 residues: CASSLYRAYEQYF. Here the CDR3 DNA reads TGTGCCAGCAGCTTATACAGGGCCTACGAGCAGTACTTC.

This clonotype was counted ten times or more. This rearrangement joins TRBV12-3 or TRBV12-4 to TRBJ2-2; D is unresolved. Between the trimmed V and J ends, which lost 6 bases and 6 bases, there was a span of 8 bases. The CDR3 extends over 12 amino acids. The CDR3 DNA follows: TGTGCCAGCAGCCCTTGGCCCGGGGAGCTGTTTTTT. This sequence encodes CASSPWPGELFF.

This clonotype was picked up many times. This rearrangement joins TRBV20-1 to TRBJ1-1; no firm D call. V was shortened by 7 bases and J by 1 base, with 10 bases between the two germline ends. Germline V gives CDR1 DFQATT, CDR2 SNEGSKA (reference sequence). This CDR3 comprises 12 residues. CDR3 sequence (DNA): TGCAGTGGGGCCTCGCAGAACACTGAAGCTTTCTTT. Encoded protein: CSGASQNTEAFF.

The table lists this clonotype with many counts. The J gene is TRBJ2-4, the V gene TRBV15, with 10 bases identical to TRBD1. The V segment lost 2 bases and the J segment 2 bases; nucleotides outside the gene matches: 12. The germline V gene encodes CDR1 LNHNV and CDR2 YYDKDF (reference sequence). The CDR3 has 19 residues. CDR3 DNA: TGTGCCACCAGCAGAATGACAGGGGGCGGAATCACGACCAAAAACATTCAGTACTTC. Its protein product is CATSRMTGGGITTKNIQYF.

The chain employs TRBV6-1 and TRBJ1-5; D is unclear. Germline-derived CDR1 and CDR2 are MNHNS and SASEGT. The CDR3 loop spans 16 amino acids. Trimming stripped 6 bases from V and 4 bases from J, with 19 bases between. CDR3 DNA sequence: TGTGCCAGCAGCAGGCGCCCGGGCAGCCTGAATCAGCCCCAGCATTTT. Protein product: CASSRRPGSLNQPQHF.

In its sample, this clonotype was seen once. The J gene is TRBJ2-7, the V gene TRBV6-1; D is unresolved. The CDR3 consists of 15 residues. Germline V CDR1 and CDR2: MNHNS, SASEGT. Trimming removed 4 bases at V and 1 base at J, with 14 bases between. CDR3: CASSASQGPSYEQYF. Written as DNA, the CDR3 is TGTGCCAGCAGTGCATCCCAAGGGCCGTCCTACGAGCAGTACTTC.

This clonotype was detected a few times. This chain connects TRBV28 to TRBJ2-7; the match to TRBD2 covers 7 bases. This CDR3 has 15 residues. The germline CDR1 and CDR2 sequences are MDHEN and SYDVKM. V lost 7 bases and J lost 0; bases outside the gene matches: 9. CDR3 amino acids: CASTPLGGISYEQYF. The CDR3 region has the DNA TGTGCCAGCACCCCCCTCGGGGGGATCTCCTACGAGCAGTACTTC.

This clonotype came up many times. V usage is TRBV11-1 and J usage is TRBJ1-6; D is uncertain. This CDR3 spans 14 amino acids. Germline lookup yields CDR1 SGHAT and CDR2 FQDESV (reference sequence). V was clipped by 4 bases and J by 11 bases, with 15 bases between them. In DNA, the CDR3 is TGTGCCAGCAGCTACCCTGGACTCCTTACACCCCTCCACTTT. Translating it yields CASSYPGLLTPLHF.

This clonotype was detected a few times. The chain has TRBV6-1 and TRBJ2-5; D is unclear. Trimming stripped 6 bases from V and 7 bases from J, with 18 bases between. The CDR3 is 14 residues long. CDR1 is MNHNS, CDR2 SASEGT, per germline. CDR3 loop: CASRIRARSLTQYF. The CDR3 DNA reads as TGTGCCAGCAGAATCCGGGCCAGAAGTTTGACCCAGTACTTC.

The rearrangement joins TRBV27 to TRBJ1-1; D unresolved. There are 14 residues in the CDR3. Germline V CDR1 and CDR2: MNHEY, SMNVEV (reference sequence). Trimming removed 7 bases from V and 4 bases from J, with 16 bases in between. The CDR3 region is CASTLNFGSTEAFF. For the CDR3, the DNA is TGTGCCAGCACCTTAAATTTCGGCAGCACTGAAGCTTTCTTT.